These 11 T cell receptor beta chains were sequenced from one sample in a study of blood T cell repertoires in COVID-19. Here immunoSEQ multiplex PCR was the method, and the copy in TCRdb shows in-frame clones only, minus some. Seen here are under 200,000 clones, about nine tenths observed once, and the top ten hold around 1.6%. The sample consisted of peripheral blood. The receptors were sampled from a man younger than 30 with active or convalescent COVID-19.

This chain connects TRBV6-5 to TRBJ1-1; D ambiguous. The CDR3 sequence is 13 residues long. CDR1 and CDR2 (germline): MNHEY, SVGAGI. V lost 6 bases, J lost 4 bases, and 12 bases lay in between. The CDR3 nucleotides are TGTGCCAGCAGCCTGACGAGGGCCACTGAAGCTTTCTTT. Translated: CASSLTRATEAFF.

The chain links TRBV9 to TRBJ1-1; the D is unclear. Germline V gene data show CDR1 as SGDLS and CDR2 as YYNGEE. V was shortened by 0 bases and J by 5 bases, with 14 bases between the two germline ends. The CDR3 loop spans 15 amino acids. CDR3 coding DNA: TGTGCCAGCAGCGTAGATGAGGGATCCGCGACTGAAGCTTTCTTT. It encodes CASSVDEGSATEAFF.

This chain connects TRBV27 to TRBJ2-2, with 10 bases that match TRBD2. V shed 7 bases, J shed 3 bases, and the junction held 5 bases outside the gene matches. There are 15 residues in the CDR3. The germline V gene has CDR1 MNHEY and CDR2 SMNVEV (reference sequence). Here the CDR3 reads CASTQRGGDTGELFF. The DNA of the CDR3 is TGTGCCAGCACCCAGCGGGGGGGGGACACCGGGGAGCTGTTTTTT.

The chain combines TRBV10-3 with TRBJ1-2; 9 bases agree with TRBD1. CDR3 length equals 15 residues. Germline CDR1 and CDR2: ENHRY and SYGVKD. V gave up 7 bases and J gave up 1 base; unmatched junction bases: 7. DNA of the CDR3: TGTGCCATCAATACCAGGACAGGGGATAACTATGGCTACACCTTC. It translates to CAINTRTGDNYGYTF.

V and J are TRBV7-9 and TRBJ1-2, with 7 bases identical to TRBD1. In germline, CDR1 is SEHNR, CDR2 FQNEAQ (reference sequence). The CDR3 has 15 amino acids. Losses at the gene ends were 3 bases for V and 2 bases for J; bases not matched to a gene: 6. This chain's CDR3 is CASSLNQGGNYGYTF. Here the CDR3 DNA reads TGTGCCAGCAGCTTGAACCAGGGGGGAAACTATGGCTACACCTTC.

The rearrangement joins TRBV21-1 to TRBJ2-1; TRBD1 is the table's D call, not checked against the DNA. TRBV21-1 corresponds to a pseudogene. The CDR3 is made up of 13 amino acids. The CDR3 nucleotides read TGTGCCAGCAGCAACGACAGGGTCGAGGAGCAGTTCTTC. Its translation is CASSNDRVEEQFF.

The chain joins TRBV2 to TRBJ1-2; 8 bases match TRBD1. The germline V gene has CDR1 SNHLY and CDR2 FYNNEI. J lost 4 bases, V lost 6 bases, and 4 bases had no gene match. The CDR3 is 13 residues long. The CDR3: CASSDRGIYGYTF. The CDR3 DNA reads as TGTGCCAGCAGCGACAGGGGTATCTATGGCTACACCTTC. Drawing the rest from reference TRBV2 and TRBJ1-2, the complete variable domain is EPEVTQTPSHQVTQMGQEVILRCVPISNHLYFYWYRQILGQKVEFLVSFYNNEISEKSEIFDDQFSVERPDGSNFTLKIRSTKLEDSAMYFCASSDRGIYGYTFGSGTRLTVV.

This clone was counted a few times. The genes are TRBV7-8 and TRBJ1-6; D is unclear. Trimming removed 0 bases from V and 0 bases from J, with 6 bases in between. CDR3 length equals 16 residues. The germline V gene has CDR1 SGHVS and CDR2 FQNEAQ. The CDR3 here is CASSLALSSYNSPLHF. The CDR3, as DNA: TGTGCCAGCAGCTTAGCCCTTAGCTCCTATAATTCACCCCTCCACTTT.

This rearrangement joins TRBV4-1 to TRBJ2-2; 9 nucleotides align to TRBD1. Germline V gene sequence: CDR1 MGHRA, CDR2 YSYEKL. V trimming: 4 bases; J trimming: 6 bases; junction bases outside the gene matches: 12. The CDR3 loop spans 17 amino acids. The CDR3, as DNA: TGCGCCAGCAGCCTATCTAGGACAGGGGAAGAATCCGGGGAGCTGTTTTTT. Translating it yields CASSLSRTGEESGELFF.

The chain recombines TRBV9 with TRBJ1-3; 7 bases are a match to TRBD1. The CDR3 covers 15 residues. Trimming cost V 1 base and J 4 bases; bases outside gene matches: 5. Germline V gives CDR1 SGDLS, CDR2 YYNGEE. The CDR3 nucleotides read TGTGCCAGCAGCGTATCGACAGGGACCGGAAACACCATATATTTT. This translates into CASSVSTGTGNTIYF.

The V and J genes are TRBV30 and TRBJ1-2; D might be TRBD1 (6 bases). Germline lookup yields CDR1 GTSNPN and CDR2 SVGIG (reference sequence). The CDR3 loop spans 14 amino acids. V was cut by 1 base and J by 4 bases, with 13 bases left in between. The CDR3 sequence is CAWSDAGQLYGYTF. CDR3 nucleotide sequence: TGTGCCTGGAGTGACGCCGGACAGCTCTATGGCTACACCTTC.